The 24 T cell receptor beta chains in this list originate from one sample, sequenced in a study of T cell responses to AZD1222 COVID-19 vaccine. This table comes from immunoSEQ multiplex PCR, and its TCRdb copy is limited to in-frame clones, with some not included. The sample lists about 72,000 clones; roughly nine tenths were seen once. The sequencing used peripheral blood, collected 28 days after the second AZD1222 dose. The receptors stem from an adult who received the AZD1222 COVID-19 vaccine.

V gene TRBV5-1 combines with J gene TRBJ2-7; a weak D match, TRBD1 (6 bases). Trimming took 6 bases from V and 3 from J, leaving 16 bases between them. The CDR3 length is 14 residues. Per germline, CDR1 SGHRS and CDR2 YFSETQ. CDR3 loop: CASNFRGADYEQYF. The CDR3 nucleotides read TGCGCCAGCAATTTCAGGGGCGCAGACTACGAGCAGTACTTC.

The chain joins TRBV2 to TRBJ1-3; perhaps TRBD1 as D (5 bases). Germline V gene sequence: CDR1 SNHLY, CDR2 FYNNEI. The V and J ends lost 5 bases and 0 bases respectively, with 11 bases between them. This CDR3 is built from 15 residues. CDR3 sequence (DNA): TGTGCCAGCAGTTTCGGGGGACCCTCTGGAAACACCATATATTTT. Translating gives CASSFGGPSGNTIYF.

The chain recombines TRBV18 with TRBJ2-7; tentative D call: TRBD2 (5 bases). The germline CDR1 and CDR2 sequences are KGHSH and LQKENI. This CDR3 has 13 amino acids. V shed 5 bases and J shed 2 bases, with 10 bases lying between them. The CDR3 DNA sequence: TGTGCCAGCTCATCGGAGGTCCCCTACGAGCAGTACTTC. Translating it yields CASSSEVPYEQYF. The full variable domain, completed using reference TRBV18 and TRBJ2-7, is NAGVMQNPRHLVRRRGQEARLRCSPMKGHSHVYWYRQLPEEGLKFMVYLQKENIIDESGMPKERFSAEFPKEGPSILRIQQVVRGDSAAYFCASSSEVPYEQYFGPGTRLTVT.

This clone was counted a few times. The V gene is TRBV7-6, the J gene TRBJ2-1; no reliable D call. The CDR3 is 14 residues long. With 0 bases removed from V and 7 bases from J, the gap between germline ends came to 10 bases. CDR1 and CDR2 (germline): SGHVS, FNYEAQ. The CDR3 DNA follows: TGTGCCAGCAGCTTAGCGCACATAGCTAATGAGCAGTTCTTC. This codes for CASSLAHIANEQFF.

The chain links TRBV30 to TRBJ1-6, with 7 bases aligning to TRBD1. This CDR3 spans 14 amino acids. Germline CDR1 reads GTSNPN; CDR2 reads SVGIG (reference sequence). Trimming removed 6 bases from V and 7 bases from J; junction bases left unmatched: 9. CDR3 sequence: CACIRTGGNSPLHF. CDR3 DNA sequence: TGTGCCTGCATCCGGACAGGCGGAAATTCACCCCTCCACTTT.

V gene TRBV10-2 combines with J gene TRBJ1-2; D is unresolved. The CDR3 runs 12 residues. Germline CDR1 and CDR2: WSHSY and SAAADI. V lost 3 bases and J 2 bases, leaving 4 bases between the germline ends. The CDR3 loop reads CASSELNYGYTF. Written as DNA, the CDR3 is TGCGCCAGCAGTGAATTGAACTATGGCTACACCTTC.

V usage is TRBV15 and J usage is TRBJ2-1; 9 bases line up with TRBD2. V lost 1 base and J lost 2; bases outside the gene matches: 3. The CDR3 is made up of 16 amino acids. Germline V lookup: CDR1 LNHNV, CDR2 YYDKDF (reference sequence). CDR3 nucleotide sequence: TGTGCCACCAGCAGAGGGCCTAGCGGGGCCTACAATGAGCAGTTCTTC. Protein: CATSRGPSGAYNEQFF.

V gene TRBV19 combines with J gene TRBJ1-2; D may be TRBD1 (5 bases). This CDR3 is built from 16 residues. CDR1 is LNHDA, CDR2 SQIVND, per germline (reference sequence). Deletions cut 1 base from V and 3 bases from J, with 15 bases between. CDR3 in amino acids: CASSIGTGPRDYGYTF. CDR3 bases: TGTGCCAGTAGTATAGGAACAGGTCCGCGGGACTATGGCTACACCTTC.

This rearrangement joins TRBV9 to TRBJ2-3; 9 bases map to TRBD2. Losses at the gene ends were 3 bases for V and 0 bases for J; bases not matched to a gene: 5. Germline CDR1 reads SGDLS; CDR2 reads YYNGEE. This CDR3 has 16 amino acids. CDR3 loop: CASSAGTSPSTDTQYF. The CDR3 DNA reads as TGTGCCAGCAGCGCCGGGACTAGCCCTAGCACAGATACGCAGTATTTT.

J is TRBJ2-1 and V is TRBV18; 10 bases map to TRBD2. This CDR3 region has 18 residues. Germline V gene sequence: CDR1 KGHSH, CDR2 LQKENI. V shed 0 bases, J shed 0 bases, and the junction held 5 bases outside the gene matches. The CDR3 sequence is CASSPPGLALSSYNEQFF. CDR3 in DNA: TGTGCCAGCTCACCACCGGGACTAGCGTTAAGCTCCTACAATGAGCAGTTCTTC.

The gene calls are TRBV6-4 and TRBJ2-1, with D possibly matching TRBD2 (5 bases). CDR3 length: 13 amino acids. CDR1 and CDR2 (germline): MRHNA, SNTAGT. V shed 2 bases and J shed 8 bases, with 10 bases lying between them. This chain's CDR3 is CASSDREGDEQFF. CDR3 nucleotide sequence: TGTGCCAGCAGTGACCGGGAAGGCGATGAGCAGTTCTTC.

The rearrangement joins TRBV29-1 to TRBJ2-3, with 10 bases fitting TRBD1. From germline, CDR1 is SQVTM and CDR2 ANQGSEA. The ends lost 0 bases at V and 8 bases at J; junction bases unmatched: 11. The CDR3 loop spans 16 amino acids. CDR3 protein: CSVEDPRDRGSRTQYF. The CDR3 DNA is TGCAGCGTTGAAGACCCGCGGGACAGGGGATCCCGTACGCAGTATTTT.

The chain employs TRBV6-5 and TRBJ1-4; perhaps TRBD1 as D (5 bases). The V gene's germline CDR1 is MNHEY and CDR2 SVGAGI. There are 16 residues in the CDR3. V lost 1 base, J lost 8 bases, and 17 bases lay in between. CDR3 amino acids: CASSYWGRGSREKLFF. The CDR3 nucleotides are TGTGCCAGCAGTTACTGGGGTAGGGGATCGCGAGAAAAACTGTTTTTT.

The chain uses TRBV11-3 and TRBJ1-1; D call uncertain. Trimming stripped 0 bases from V and 1 base from J, with 6 bases between. Germline V gives CDR1 SGHNT, CDR2 YENEEA. CDR3 length equals 14 residues. CDR3: CASSLDGTNTEAFF. CDR3 in DNA: TGTGCCAGCAGCTTAGACGGCACGAACACTGAAGCTTTCTTT.

The chain couples TRBV5-1 to TRBJ2-5; 8 nucleotides align to TRBD2. Germline-derived CDR1 and CDR2 are SGHRS and YFSETQ. The CDR3 loop spans 15 amino acids. The J segment lost 1 base and the V segment lost 3 bases, leaving 5 bases of the junction unmatched. This CDR3 reads CASSYTTSGQETQYF. In DNA, the CDR3 is TGCGCCAGCAGCTACACCACTAGCGGCCAAGAGACCCAGTACTTC.

The rearrangement uses TRBV19 and TRBJ2-1, with TRBD2 matching 7 bases. V trimming: 5 bases; J trimming: 5 bases; junction bases outside the gene matches: 6. The germline gives CDR1 LNHDA, CDR2 SQIVND (reference sequence). The CDR3 is 14 residues long. The CDR3 DNA is TGTGCCAGTAGTCGGACTAGTAACGACAATGAGCAGTTCTTC. Its protein product is CASSRTSNDNEQFF.

This clone has only a few counts. The chain uses TRBV20-1 and TRBJ1-2, with 7 nucleotides matching TRBD1. Germline CDR1 and CDR2: DFQATT and SNEGSKA (reference sequence). CDR3 length: 13 residues. V gave up 3 bases and J gave up 7 bases; unmatched junction bases: 8. The CDR3 nucleotides are TGCAGTGCTAGTGAAGGGGGCGCTTTTGGCTACACCTTC. Residues: CSASEGGAFGYTF.

The rearrangement links TRBV19 to TRBJ2-1, with TRBD2 as a possible D gene (5 bases). Looked up from germline, CDR1 is LNHDA and CDR2 is SQIVND (reference sequence). The CDR3 totals 12 residues. Trimming removed 8 bases from V and 10 bases from J, with 15 bases in between. The CDR3 DNA follows: TGTGCCAGTTCACAGCCCCCGGGGGAGCAGTTCTTC. This translates into CASSQPPGEQFF.

The chain employs TRBV19 and TRBJ1-5; no reliable D call. The CDR3 runs to 14 residues. The germline V gene has CDR1 LNHDA and CDR2 SQIVND (reference sequence). Trimming took off 8 bases at V and 2 bases at J, with 13 bases between the two ends. As DNA, the CDR3 is TGTGCCAGTCGGGAGGGCGGGGGCAATCAGCCCCAGCATTTT. Residues: CASREGGGNQPQHF.

The V gene is TRBV30, the J gene TRBJ1-1; D call uncertain. The ends were cut back, 1 base at V and 0 bases at J, with 9 bases in the middle. Looked up from germline, CDR1 is GTSNPN and CDR2 is SVGIG (reference sequence). The CDR3 contains 14 residues. The CDR3 coding sequence is TGTGCCTGGAGTGAAGGTCGGTTGAACACTGAAGCTTTCTTT. This gives the protein CAWSEGRLNTEAFF.

V gene TRBV29-1 combines with J gene TRBJ2-3; TRBD1 matches at 7 bases. This CDR3 comprises 12 residues. Germline V CDR1 and CDR2: SQVTM, ANQGSEA. The V gene end was trimmed by 6 bases and the J gene end by 2 bases; junction bases not matched to a gene: 2. The CDR3 bases are TGCAGCGTGGGGACAGACACAGATACGCAGTATTTT. The encoded protein is CSVGTDTDTQYF.

This sequence joins TRBV11-2 and TRBJ2-1; D is unresolved. Germline V gene lookup returns CDR1 SGHAT and CDR2 FQNNGV. This CDR3 is 13 amino acids long. Trimming pared 4 bases from V and 7 bases from J, leaving 11 bases between. The CDR3 protein is CASSYARLNEQFF. CDR3 bases: TGTGCCAGCAGCTACGCAAGGCTGAATGAGCAGTTCTTC.

The chain combines TRBV15 with TRBJ2-1, with TRBD2 identical over 8 bases. V gave up 0 bases and J gave up 10 bases; unmatched junction bases: 8. Germline loops: CDR1 LNHNV, CDR2 YYDKDF (reference sequence). This CDR3 has 15 amino acids. CDR3 region: CATSRERAGVAEQFF. The CDR3 bases are TGTGCCACCAGCAGAGAGAGAGCGGGAGTGGCCGAGCAGTTCTTC.

The chain carries TRBV5-8 and TRBJ1-1, with 7 positions matching TRBD1. Germline trimming cut 0 bases from V and 5 bases from J; bases unmatched to any gene: 4. The germline CDR1 and CDR2 sequences are SGHTS and YDEGEE. This CDR3 is 14 amino acids long. This chain's CDR3 is CASSLGDSGTEAFF. The CDR3 DNA sequence: TGTGCCAGCAGCTTGGGGGACAGTGGAACTGAAGCTTTCTTT.